Presented here are 24 T cell receptor beta chains from one specimen sequenced in a study of blood T cells in healthy people across ages. Primers used in a second PCR of about 7 to 11 cycles were a sample-barcoded 5' primer and a J-beta primer mix. TCRdb fed the 5' RACE reads into MiXCR, producing one record per CDR3 protein. The sample contains 1.5 million to 2 million distinct CDR3 sequences, roughly 28% of which appear only once. The specimen was blood. Source of these receptors: a woman aged 25 to 39 in good health.

This clonotype was seen only a few times. The genes are TRBV2 and TRBJ2-5; a weak D match, TRBD2 (6 bases). The V gene lost 6 bases and the J gene lost 2 bases, with 13 bases spanning the gap. Germline-derived CDR1 and CDR2 are SNHLY and FYNNEI. This CDR3 is built from 14 residues. The CDR3: CASRGDWKQETQYF. The CDR3 DNA sequence: TGTGCCAGCAGGGGGGACTGGAAGCAAGAGACCCAGTACTTC.

This clonotype has a count of ten or more. The chain combines TRBV7-2 with TRBJ2-5; 7 positions agree with TRBD1. Trimming cost V 0 bases and J 2 bases; bases outside gene matches: 3. There are 15 residues in the CDR3. Germline-derived CDR1 and CDR2 are SGHTA and FQGNSA. CDR3 bases: TGTGCCAGCAGCTTAGCTGGGACAGCACAAGAGACCCAGTACTTC. This encodes CASSLAGTAQETQYF.

The rearrangement uses TRBV5-6 and TRBJ2-1; TRBD2 matches 10 bases. CDR3 length: 14 residues. The germline V gene has CDR1 SGHDT and CDR2 YYEEEE. V dropped 5 bases and J dropped 12; count of bases not matched to a gene: 11. DNA of the CDR3: TGTGCCAGCAGTACGCCTAGCGGGGGTCCCGCGCAGTTCTTC. Amino acid sequence: CASSTPSGGPAQFF.

This clonotype was counted a few times. This chain joins TRBV28 and TRBJ2-5, with 10 bases matching TRBD2. The CDR3 is made up of 13 amino acids. With 6 bases clipped from V and 11 bases from J, the junction kept 9 bases outside the gene matches. Germline lookup yields CDR1 MDHEN and CDR2 SYDVKM. CDR3 in DNA: TGTGCCAGCAGACTAGCGGGACTTACCAAGCAGTACTTC. This codes for CASRLAGLTKQYF.

This clonotype appeared a few times. This clone may be a read error of a much larger clone one base away. The rearrangement uses TRBV14 and TRBJ2-4; D gene ambiguous. The CDR3 runs to 16 residues. In germline, CDR1 is SGHDN, CDR2 FVKESK. Trimming removed 4 bases from V and 3 bases from J, with 16 bases in between. The chain's CDR3 is CASSPTMGKSKNIQYF. CDR3 DNA sequence: TGTGCCAGCAGCCCCACGATGGGGAAGAGCAAAAACATTCAGTACTTC. Together with reference TRBV14 and TRBJ2-4, the CDR3 gives the full variable domain: EAGVTQFPSHSVIEKGQTVTLRCDPISGHDNLYWYRRVMGKEIKFLLHFVKESKQDESGMPNNRFLAERTGGTYSTLKVQPAELEDSGVYFCASSPTMGKSKNIQYFGAGTRLSVL.

V is TRBV9 and J is TRBJ1-4; D possibly corresponds to TRBD1 (6 bases). Per the germline V gene, CDR1 is SGDLS and CDR2 is YYNGEE. Trimming took off 0 bases at V and 5 bases at J, with 14 bases between the two ends. CDR3 length equals 16 residues. The CDR3 is CASSVEGGAANEKLFF. In nucleotides, the CDR3 is TGTGCCAGCAGCGTAGAGGGGGGGGCGGCCAATGAAAAACTGTTTTTT.

This clonotype was recorded a few times. V gene TRBV28 combines with J gene TRBJ2-3; 7 positions agree with TRBD1. Per the germline V gene, CDR1 is MDHEN and CDR2 is SYDVKM. The CDR3 sequence is 14 residues long. V was pared by 7 bases and J by 4 bases, with 8 bases of the junction left unmatched. CDR3 amino acids: CASTKQGLADTQYF. The CDR3 DNA sequence: TGTGCCAGCACCAAACAGGGGCTGGCAGATACGCAGTATTTT.

V gene TRBV28 combines with J gene TRBJ2-1, with D perhaps TRBD2 (5 bases). V was trimmed by 4 bases and J by 6 bases, leaving 16 bases between them. The germline gives CDR1 MDHEN, CDR2 SYDVKM. The CDR3 covers 15 residues. CDR3 DNA sequence: TGTGCCAGCAGTTCGCGGACTCTCGCCCCCAATGAGCAGTTCTTC. Translated, it gives CASSSRTLAPNEQFF. Drawing the rest from reference TRBV28 and TRBJ2-1, the complete variable domain is DVKVTQSSRYLVKRTGEKVFLECVQDMDHENMFWYRQDPGLGLRLIYFSYDVKMKEKGDIPEGYSVSREKKERFSLILESASTNQTSMYLCASSSRTLAPNEQFFGPGTRLTVL.

About this clonotype itself: This may come from a read error, since a much larger clone is one base off. V and J are TRBV14 and TRBJ1-2; D remains ambiguous. The CDR3 totals 13 residues. Trimming left V 1 base short and J 6 bases short, with 9 bases between. From germline, CDR1 is SGHDN and CDR2 FVKESK. CDR3 in DNA: TGTGCCAGCAGCCAAGCCAGGCGTCATGGCTACACCTTC. Translation: CASSQARRHGYTF. The complete variable domain, with remaining parts taken from reference TRBV14 and TRBJ1-2, reads EAGVTQFPSHSVIEKGQTVTLRCDPISGHDNLYWYRRVMGKEIKFLLHFVKESKQDESGMPNNRFLAERTGGTYSTLKVQPAELEDSGVYFCASSQARRHGYTFGSGTRLTVV.

The chain couples TRBV7-9 to TRBJ2-5, with D possibly TRBD2 on 5 matching bases. The DNA end is a closer match to TRBJ2-7, so the J assignment may be wrong. The CDR3 has 15 residues. Germline V gives CDR1 SEHNR, CDR2 FQNEAQ (reference sequence). CDR3 amino acids: CASSLAHQRGSEQYF. DNA of the CDR3: TGTGCCAGCAGCTTAGCCCACCAGCGAGGGAGCGAGCAGTACTTC.

This clonotype was seen a handful of times. The chain combines TRBV7-3 with TRBJ1-2, with TRBD1 identical over 8 bases. Germline lookup yields CDR1 SGHTA and CDR2 FQGTGA. This CDR3 is 13 amino acids long. With 5 bases clipped from V and 10 bases from J, the junction kept 9 bases outside the gene matches. The CDR3 sequence is CASSLTGGEDYTF. For the CDR3, the DNA is TGTGCCAGCAGCCTTACAGGGGGTGAAGACTACACCTTC.

This chain links TRBV7-6 with TRBJ2-5, with D possibly TRBD2 on 6 matching bases. The length of the CDR3 is 14 residues. Germline CDR1 is SGHVS and CDR2 is FNYEAQ. V dropped 5 bases and J dropped 5 bases, with 15 bases sitting between them. This chain's CDR3 is CASSTTRGRETQYF. Written as DNA, the CDR3 is TGTGCCAGCAGCACGACCCGGGGGAGGGAGACCCAGTACTTC.

V and J are TRBV4-1 and TRBJ1-5; 7 bases are a match to TRBD1. J was trimmed by 1 base and V by 1 base; bases with no gene match: 7. This CDR3 spans 17 amino acids. Germline V gene lookup returns CDR1 MGHRA and CDR2 YSYEKL. CDR3 sequence: CASSQVRGQTSNQPQHF. The CDR3 region has the DNA TGCGCCAGCAGCCAAGTTAGGGGACAGACCAGCAATCAGCCCCAGCATTTT.

The sample holds a few counts of this clonotype. The chain carries TRBV7-3 and TRBJ1-2, with 7 bases identical to TRBD1. With 0 bases clipped from V and 4 bases from J, the junction kept 5 bases outside the gene matches. CDR3 length: 15 amino acids. Germline V gives CDR1 SGHTA, CDR2 FQGTGA. The CDR3 DNA is TGTGCCAGCAGCTTAACAGCAGGGGGGGCCTATGGCTACACCTTC. Translated, it gives CASSLTAGGAYGYTF.

This clonotype was detected many times. The CDR3 is CASSYTRGGRTYEQYF. The DNA of the CDR3 is TGCGCCAGCAGCTACACCAGAGGGGGGCGTACCTACGAGCAGTACTTC. V is TRBV5-1 and J is TRBJ2-7; the D call may be TRBD1 or TRBD2 (6 bases each). The germline CDR1 and CDR2 sequences are SGHRS and YFSETQ. The ends were cut back, 3 bases at V and 2 bases at J, with 18 bases in the middle. The CDR3 is 16 residues long.

CDR3 region: CASSSTAPVGAFF. For the CDR3, the DNA is TGTGCCAGCAGCTCCACTGCCCCGGTCGGAGCTTTCTTT. The rearrangement links TRBV7-1 to TRBJ1-1; no reliable D call. TRBV7-1 qualifies as an ORF whose function is uncertain. The CDR3 sequence is 13 residues long. With 3 bases removed from V and 10 bases from J, the gap between germline ends came to 15 bases.

This clonotype was seen more than once but under ten times. This chain joins TRBV7-3 and TRBJ2-7; D might be TRBD1 (5 bases). Germline V CDR1 and CDR2: SGHTA, FQGTGA. V gave up 5 bases and J gave up 6 bases, with 20 bases separating them. The CDR3 length is 15 residues. CDR3 coding DNA: TGTGCCAGCAGCCCCCAGGGCAGCTTACCCTCCGAGCAGTACTTC. This codes for CASSPQGSLPSEQYF.

The genes are TRBV7-2 and TRBJ1-1; no reliable D call. The CDR3 extends over 14 amino acids. Germline-derived CDR1 and CDR2 are SGHTA and FQGNSA. V was pared by 4 bases and J by 1 base, with 10 bases between. CDR3 sequence (DNA): TGTGCCAGCAGCTCTCGCATTGAGAACACTGAAGCTTTCTTT. It yields the protein CASSSRIENTEAFF.

In its sample, this clonotype was seen a few times. This chain links TRBV20-1 with TRBJ1-2; tentatively, D is TRBD1 (5 bases). The germline V gene has CDR1 DFQATT and CDR2 SNEGSKA (reference sequence). The CDR3 is 13 amino acids. Trimming shortened V by 6 bases and J by 6 bases, and 17 bases separated the two germline ends. CDR3 bases: TGCAGTGCCGGTAAAGGGGCCTCGGATGGCTACACCTTC. It specifies CSAGKGASDGYTF.

This clonotype has just a few counts. This chain links TRBV3-1 with TRBJ2-7; D is perhaps TRBD1 (5 bases). V dropped 4 bases and J dropped 1 base, with 14 bases sitting between them. In germline, CDR1 is LGHDT, CDR2 YNNKEL (reference sequence). This CDR3 region has 15 residues. In nucleotides, the CDR3 is TGTGCCAGCAGCCGCGCGTCCGGACAATCCTACGAGCAGTACTTC. Translation: CASSRASGQSYEQYF.

For this clonotype: One end of the junction is discordant with germline, which a read error may explain. The chain links TRBV5-1 to TRBJ1-2; 8 bases match TRBD1. CDR1 SGHRS and CDR2 YFSETQ come from the germline V gene. CDR3 length equals 15 residues. The CDR3 is CARSLGTGNLYGYTF. Here the CDR3 DNA reads TGCGCCCGCAGCTTAGGGACAGGCAACCTATATGGCTACACCTTC.

CDR3 sequence: CSARPGTSGNNEQFF. The CDR3 DNA reads as TGCAGTGCTAGGCCCGGGACTAGCGGGAACAATGAGCAGTTCTTC. The gene calls are TRBV20-1 and TRBJ2-1, with 13 bases identical to TRBD2. V lost 3 bases to trimming and J lost 5 bases; unmatched junction nucleotides: 4. The CDR3 totals 15 residues. The germline CDR1 and CDR2 sequences are DFQATT and SNEGSKA (reference sequence).

This clonotype has more than one count but fewer than ten. The J gene is TRBJ2-5, the V gene TRBV2; unclear D gene. Per the germline V gene, CDR1 is SNHLY and CDR2 is FYNNEI. The CDR3 extends over 15 amino acids. Trimming stripped 2 bases from V and 2 bases from J, with 12 bases between. The CDR3 protein is CASSESRLIQETQYF. The DNA for the CDR3 is TGTGCCAGCAGTGAAAGTCGGCTCATTCAAGAGACCCAGTACTTC.

The sample holds one count of this clonotype. The chain links TRBV6-5 to TRBJ2-4; D gene ambiguous. The assigned J gene may be wrong: the sequence end matches TRBJ2-5 better. The germline V gene has CDR1 MNHEY and CDR2 SVGAGI. The CDR3 is 11 residues long. This CDR3 is CASRLCETQYF. Written as DNA, the CDR3 is TGTGCCAGCCGACTTTGTGAGACCCAGTACTTC.